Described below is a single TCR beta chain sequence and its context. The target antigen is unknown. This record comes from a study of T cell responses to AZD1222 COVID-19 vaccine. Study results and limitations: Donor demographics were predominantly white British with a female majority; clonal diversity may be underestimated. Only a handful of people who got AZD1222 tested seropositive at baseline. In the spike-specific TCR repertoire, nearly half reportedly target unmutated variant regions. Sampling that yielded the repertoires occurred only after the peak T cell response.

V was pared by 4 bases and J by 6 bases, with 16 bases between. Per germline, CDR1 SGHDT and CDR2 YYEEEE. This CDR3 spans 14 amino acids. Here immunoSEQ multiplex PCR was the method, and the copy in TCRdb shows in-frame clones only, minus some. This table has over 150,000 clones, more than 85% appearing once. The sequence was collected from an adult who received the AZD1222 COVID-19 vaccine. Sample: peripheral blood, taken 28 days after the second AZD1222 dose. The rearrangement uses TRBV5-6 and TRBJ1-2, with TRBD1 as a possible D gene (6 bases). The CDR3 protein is CASSPLQGFDGYTF. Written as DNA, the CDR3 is TGTGCCAGCAGCCCCCTACAGGGTTTCGATGGCTACACCTTC.